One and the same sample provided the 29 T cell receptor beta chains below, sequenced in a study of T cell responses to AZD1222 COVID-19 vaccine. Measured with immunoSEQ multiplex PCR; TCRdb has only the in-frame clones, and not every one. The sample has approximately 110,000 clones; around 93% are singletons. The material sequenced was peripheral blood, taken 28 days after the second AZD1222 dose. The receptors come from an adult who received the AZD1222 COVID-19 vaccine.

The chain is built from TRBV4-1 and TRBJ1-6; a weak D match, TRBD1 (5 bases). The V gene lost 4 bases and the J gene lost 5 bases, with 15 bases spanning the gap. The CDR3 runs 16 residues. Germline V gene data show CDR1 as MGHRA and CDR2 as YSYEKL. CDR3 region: CASSPRQQDDNSPLHF. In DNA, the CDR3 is TGCGCCAGCAGCCCGAGGCAACAGGATGATAATTCACCCCTCCACTTT.

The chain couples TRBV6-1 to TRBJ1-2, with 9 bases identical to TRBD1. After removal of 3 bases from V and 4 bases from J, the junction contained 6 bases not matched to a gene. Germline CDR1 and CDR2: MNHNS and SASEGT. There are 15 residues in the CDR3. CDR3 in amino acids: CASSEAGQGRYGYTF. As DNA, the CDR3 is TGTGCCAGCAGTGAGGCCGGACAGGGGCGCTATGGCTACACCTTC.

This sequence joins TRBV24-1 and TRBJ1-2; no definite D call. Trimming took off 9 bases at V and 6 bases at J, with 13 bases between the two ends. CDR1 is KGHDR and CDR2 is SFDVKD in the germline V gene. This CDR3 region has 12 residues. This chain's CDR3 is CATPPGSDGYTF. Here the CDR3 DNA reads TGTGCCACCCCCCCCGGAAGCGATGGCTACACCTTC.

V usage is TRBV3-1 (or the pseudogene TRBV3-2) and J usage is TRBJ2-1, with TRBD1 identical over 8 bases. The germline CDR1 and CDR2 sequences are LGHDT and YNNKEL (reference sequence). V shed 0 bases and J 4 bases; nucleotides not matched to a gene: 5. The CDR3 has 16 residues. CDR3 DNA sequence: TGTGCCAGCAGCCAAGATTTAACAGGGGGATACAATGAGCAGTTCTTC. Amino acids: CASSQDLTGGYNEQFF.

The CDR3 region has the DNA TGCAGCGTTGCCCCAGGGGAAAATTCACCCCTCCACTTT. This gives the protein CSVAPGENSPLHF. This rearrangement joins TRBV29-1 to TRBJ1-6; D may be TRBD1 (6 bases). The V gene's germline CDR1 is SQVTM and CDR2 ANQGSEA. Trimming shortened V by 4 bases and J by 7 bases, and 11 bases separated the two germline ends. The CDR3 covers 13 residues.

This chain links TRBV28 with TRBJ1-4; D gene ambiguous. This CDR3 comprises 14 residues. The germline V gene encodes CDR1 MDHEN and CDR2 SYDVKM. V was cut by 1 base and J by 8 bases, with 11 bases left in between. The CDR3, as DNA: TGTGCCAGCAGTTTATTAGAGAGACGGGAAAAACTGTTTTTT. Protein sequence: CASSLLERREKLFF.

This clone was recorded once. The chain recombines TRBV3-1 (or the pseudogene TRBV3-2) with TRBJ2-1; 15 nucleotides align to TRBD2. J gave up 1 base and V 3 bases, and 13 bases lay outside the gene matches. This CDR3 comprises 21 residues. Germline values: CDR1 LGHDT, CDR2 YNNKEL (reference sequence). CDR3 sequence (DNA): TGTGCCAGCAGCCACGGTCTGAGGACTAGCGGGAGGGCTTCGTCCTACAATGAGCAGTTCTTC. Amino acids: CASSHGLRTSGRASSYNEQFF.

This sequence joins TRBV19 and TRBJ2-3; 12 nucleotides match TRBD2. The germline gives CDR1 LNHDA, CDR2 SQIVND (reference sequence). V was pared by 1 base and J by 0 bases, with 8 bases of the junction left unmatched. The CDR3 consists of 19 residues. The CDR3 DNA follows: TGTGCCAGTAGTATAGGTTTGACTAGCGGGAGTGTGAGCACAGATACGCAGTATTTT. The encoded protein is CASSIGLTSGSVSTDTQYF.

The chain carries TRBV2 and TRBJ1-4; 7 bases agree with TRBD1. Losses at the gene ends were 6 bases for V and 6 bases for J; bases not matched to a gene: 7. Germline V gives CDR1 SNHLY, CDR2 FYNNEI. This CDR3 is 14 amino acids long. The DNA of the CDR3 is TGTGCCAGCAGGGGCACAGGGGCGGATGAAAAACTGTTTTTT. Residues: CASRGTGADEKLFF.

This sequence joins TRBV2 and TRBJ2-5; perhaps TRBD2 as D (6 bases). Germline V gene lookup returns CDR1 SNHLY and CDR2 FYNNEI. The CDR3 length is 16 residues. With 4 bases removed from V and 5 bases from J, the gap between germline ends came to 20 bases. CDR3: CASSALGTEGYETQYF. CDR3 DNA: TGTGCCAGCAGTGCACTAGGGACTGAGGGTTATGAGACCCAGTACTTC.

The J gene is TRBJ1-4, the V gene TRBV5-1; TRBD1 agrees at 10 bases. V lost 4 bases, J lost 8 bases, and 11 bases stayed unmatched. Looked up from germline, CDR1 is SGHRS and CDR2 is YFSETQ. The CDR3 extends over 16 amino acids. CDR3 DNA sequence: TGCGCCAGCAGCAGGGAGGGGACAGGGGAGAGCGAAAAACTGTTTTTT. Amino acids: CASSREGTGESEKLFF. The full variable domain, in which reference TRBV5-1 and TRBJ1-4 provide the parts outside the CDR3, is KAGVTQTPRYLIKTRGQQVTLSCSPISGHRSVSWYQQTPGQGLQFLFEYFSETQRNKGNFPGRFSGRQFSNSRSEMNVSTLELGDSALYLCASSREGTGESEKLFFGSGTQLSVL.

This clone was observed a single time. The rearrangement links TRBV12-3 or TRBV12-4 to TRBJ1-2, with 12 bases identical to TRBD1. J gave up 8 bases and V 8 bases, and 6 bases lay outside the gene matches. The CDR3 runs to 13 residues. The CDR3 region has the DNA TGTGCCAGCTCACGAGGGACAGGGGGCGGCTACACCTTC. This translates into CASSRGTGGGYTF.

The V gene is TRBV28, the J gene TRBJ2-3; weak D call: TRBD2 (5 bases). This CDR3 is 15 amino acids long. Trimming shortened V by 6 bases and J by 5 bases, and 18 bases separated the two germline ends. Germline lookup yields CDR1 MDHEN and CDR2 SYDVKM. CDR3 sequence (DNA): TGTGCCAGCAGCCCCGTAGGCGCGACTAAAGATACGCAGTATTTT. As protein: CASSPVGATKDTQYF.

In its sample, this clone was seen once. The CDR3 spells CASSYLGQGAFEQFF. The CDR3 DNA follows: TGTGCCAGCAGTTACTTGGGACAGGGGGCTTTCGAGCAGTTCTTC. This chain connects TRBV6-2 or TRBV6-3 to TRBJ2-1; 12 bases map to TRBD1. The germline V gene encodes CDR1 MNHEY and CDR2 SVGEGT. The CDR3 is made up of 15 amino acids. The ends lost 1 base at V and 10 bases at J; junction bases unmatched: 5.

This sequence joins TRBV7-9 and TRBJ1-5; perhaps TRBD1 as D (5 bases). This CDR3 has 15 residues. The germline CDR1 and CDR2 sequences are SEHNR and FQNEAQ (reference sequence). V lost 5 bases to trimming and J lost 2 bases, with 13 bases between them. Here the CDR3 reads CASSPPGGGNQPQHF. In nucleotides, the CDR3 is TGTGCCAGCAGCCCCCCTGGAGGGGGCAATCAGCCCCAGCATTTT.

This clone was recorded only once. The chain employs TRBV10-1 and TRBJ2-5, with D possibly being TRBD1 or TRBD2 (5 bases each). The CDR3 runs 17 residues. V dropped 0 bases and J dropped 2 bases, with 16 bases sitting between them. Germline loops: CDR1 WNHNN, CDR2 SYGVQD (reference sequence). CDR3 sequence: CASSESTARERQETQYF. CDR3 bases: TGCGCCAGCAGTGAGTCTACCGCCAGGGAGCGGCAAGAGACCCAGTACTTC.

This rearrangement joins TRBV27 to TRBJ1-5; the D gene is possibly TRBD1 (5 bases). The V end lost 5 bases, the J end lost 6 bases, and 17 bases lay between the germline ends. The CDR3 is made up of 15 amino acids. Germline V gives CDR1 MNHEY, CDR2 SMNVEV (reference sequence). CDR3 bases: TGTGCCAGCAGTGTTACTCTGGGTGGGGGTCAGCCCCAGCATTTT. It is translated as CASSVTLGGGQPQHF.

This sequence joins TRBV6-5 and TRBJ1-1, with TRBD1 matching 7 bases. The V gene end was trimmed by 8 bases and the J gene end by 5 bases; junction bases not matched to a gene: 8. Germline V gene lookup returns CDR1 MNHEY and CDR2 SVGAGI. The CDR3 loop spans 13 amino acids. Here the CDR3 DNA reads TGTGCCAGCTTTGAACAGGGGCTGACTGAAGCTTTCTTT. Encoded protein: CASFEQGLTEAFF.

CDR3 coding DNA: TGTGCCAGCTCACCAGGATCTGGGAACGAAAAACTGTTTTTT. Protein product: CASSPGSGNEKLFF. J is TRBJ1-4 and V is TRBV18; no clear D gene. Trimming pared 2 bases from V and 8 bases from J, leaving 12 bases between. Germline V gives CDR1 KGHSH, CDR2 LQKENI. The CDR3 has 14 residues.

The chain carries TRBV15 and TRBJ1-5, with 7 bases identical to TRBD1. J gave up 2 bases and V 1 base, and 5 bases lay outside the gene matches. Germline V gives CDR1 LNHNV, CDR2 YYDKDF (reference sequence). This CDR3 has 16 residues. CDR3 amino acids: CATSRAPTGGNQPQHF. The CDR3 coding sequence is TGTGCCACCAGCAGAGCGCCTACAGGGGGCAATCAGCCCCAGCATTTT.

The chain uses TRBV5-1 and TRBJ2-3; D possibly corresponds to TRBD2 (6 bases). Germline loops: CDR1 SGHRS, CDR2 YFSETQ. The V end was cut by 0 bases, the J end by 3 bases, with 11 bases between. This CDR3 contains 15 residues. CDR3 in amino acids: CASSLGRGLTDTQYF. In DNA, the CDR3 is TGCGCCAGCAGCTTGGGGCGGGGACTGACAGATACGCAGTATTTT.

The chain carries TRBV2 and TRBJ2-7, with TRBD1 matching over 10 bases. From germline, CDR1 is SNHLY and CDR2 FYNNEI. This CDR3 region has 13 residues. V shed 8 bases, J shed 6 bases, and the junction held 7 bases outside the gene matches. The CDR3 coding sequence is TGTGCCAGCGGTGGGGACAGGGGATTCGAGCAGTACTTC. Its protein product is CASGGDRGFEQYF. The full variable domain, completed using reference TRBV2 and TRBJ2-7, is EPEVTQTPSHQVTQMGQEVILRCVPISNHLYFYWYRQILGQKVEFLVSFYNNEISEKSEIFDDQFSVERPDGSNFTLKIRSTKLEDSAMYFCASGGDRGFEQYFGPGTRLTVT.

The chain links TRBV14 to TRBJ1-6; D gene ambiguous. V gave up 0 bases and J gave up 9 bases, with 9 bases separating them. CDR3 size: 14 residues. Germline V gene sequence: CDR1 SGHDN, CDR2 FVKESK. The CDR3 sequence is CASSQDWGSSPLHF. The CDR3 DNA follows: TGTGCCAGCAGCCAAGATTGGGGTAGTTCACCCCTCCACTTT.

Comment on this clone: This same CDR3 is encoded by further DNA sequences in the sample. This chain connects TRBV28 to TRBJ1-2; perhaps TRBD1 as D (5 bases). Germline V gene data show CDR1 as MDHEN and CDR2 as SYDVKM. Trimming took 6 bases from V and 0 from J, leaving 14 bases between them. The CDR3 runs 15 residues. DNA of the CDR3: TGTGCCAGCAGCAGGACATACCCTACTAACTATGGCTACACCTTC. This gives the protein CASSRTYPTNYGYTF.

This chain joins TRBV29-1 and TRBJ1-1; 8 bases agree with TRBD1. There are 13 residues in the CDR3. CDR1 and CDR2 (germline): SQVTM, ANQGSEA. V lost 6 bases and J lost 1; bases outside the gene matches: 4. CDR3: CSVRTGRNTEAFF. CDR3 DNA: TGCAGCGTGCGGACAGGGCGGAACACTGAAGCTTTCTTT.

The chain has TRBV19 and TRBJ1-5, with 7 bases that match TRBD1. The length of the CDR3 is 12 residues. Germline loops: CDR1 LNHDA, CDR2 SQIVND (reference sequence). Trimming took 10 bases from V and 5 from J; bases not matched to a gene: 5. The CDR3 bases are TGTGCCACCGTTGACAGGGATCAGCCCCAGCATTTT. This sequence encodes CATVDRDQPQHF.

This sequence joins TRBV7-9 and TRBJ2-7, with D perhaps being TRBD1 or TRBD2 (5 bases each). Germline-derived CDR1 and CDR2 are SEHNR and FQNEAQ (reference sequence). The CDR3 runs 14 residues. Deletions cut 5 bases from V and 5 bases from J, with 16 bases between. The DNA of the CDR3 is TGTGCCAGCAGCCCTGGGACGGGTATCGACGAGCAGTACTTC. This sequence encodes CASSPGTGIDEQYF.

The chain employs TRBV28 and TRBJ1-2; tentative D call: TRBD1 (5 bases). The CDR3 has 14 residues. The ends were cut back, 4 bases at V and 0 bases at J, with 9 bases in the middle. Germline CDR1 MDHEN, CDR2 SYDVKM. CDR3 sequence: CASSWGRPNYGYTF. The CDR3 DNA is TGTGCCAGCAGTTGGGGGAGACCTAACTATGGCTACACCTTC.

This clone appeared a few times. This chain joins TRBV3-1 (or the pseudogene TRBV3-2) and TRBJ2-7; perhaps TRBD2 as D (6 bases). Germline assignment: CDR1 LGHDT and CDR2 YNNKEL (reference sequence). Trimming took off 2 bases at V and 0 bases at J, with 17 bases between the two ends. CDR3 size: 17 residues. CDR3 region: CASSQNTAVGGSYEQYF. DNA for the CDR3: TGTGCCAGCAGCCAAAATACAGCTGTCGGGGGCTCCTACGAGCAGTACTTC.